The next 17 T cell receptor beta chains were all read from a single sample in a study of cytomegalovirus exposure and HLA in healthy donors. The primer mix had 60 Vbeta and 13 Jbeta primers. Libraries were prepared by immunoSEQ multiplex PCR; TCRdb keeps only in-frame clonotypes and omits some of them. The sample carries 160,000 or so clones, 75% to 85% recorded once. The sequencing sample was made of PBMCs. Receptor source: a woman in her fifties or sixties in good health and CMV-seronegative.

Here the CDR3 reads CASSLALLVSSTDTQYF. The CDR3 nucleotides read TGTGCCAGCAGCTTAGCGTTACTTGTATCTAGCACAGATACGCAGTATTTT. V gene TRBV7-2 combines with J gene TRBJ2-3; D is unresolved. Germline CDR1 reads SGHTA; CDR2 reads FQGNSA. Trimming cost V 0 bases and J 0 bases, with 13 bases left between them. CDR3 size: 17 residues.

The chain couples TRBV10-3 to TRBJ1-2; D remains ambiguous. V was pared by 2 bases and J by 4 bases, with 11 bases between. The CDR3 has 14 residues. The germline gives CDR1 ENHRY, CDR2 SYGVKD. CDR3 sequence reads: CAISELRDSYGYTF. DNA of the CDR3: TGTGCCATCAGTGAGCTTCGGGATTCCTATGGCTACACCTTC.

CDR3 coding DNA: TGTGCCAGCCGGTCCCCAAAAGAGACCCAGTACTTC. The encoded protein is CASRSPKETQYF. The chain uses TRBV14 and TRBJ2-5; D uncertain. This CDR3 comprises 12 residues. V was pared by 8 bases and J by 3 bases, with 10 bases between. The germline V gene encodes CDR1 SGHDN and CDR2 FVKESK.

The V gene is TRBV9, the J gene TRBJ2-7; 14 bases are shared with TRBD2. The V gene end was trimmed by 4 bases and the J gene end by 0 bases; junction bases not matched to a gene: 3. Per the germline V gene, CDR1 is SGDLS and CDR2 is YYNGEE. CDR3 length equals 16 residues. The CDR3: CASSQGTSGSSYEQYF. CDR3 DNA: TGTGCCAGCAGCCAGGGGACTAGCGGGAGCTCCTACGAGCAGTACTTC.

CDR3 sequence: CASSESQPTARYYGYTF. CDR3 DNA: TGTGCCAGCAGTGAATCCCAACCGACAGCGAGATACTATGGCTACACCTTC. The chain links TRBV6-1 to TRBJ1-2; D may be TRBD1 (5 bases). The length of the CDR3 is 17 residues. Per the germline V gene, CDR1 is MNHNS and CDR2 is SASEGT. Trimming shortened V by 2 bases and J by 3 bases, and 19 bases separated the two germline ends.

V is TRBV29-1 and J is TRBJ2-3; D not resolved. Trimming stripped 8 bases from V and 5 bases from J, with 17 bases between. The CDR3 spans 13 residues. The germline V gene encodes CDR1 SQVTM and CDR2 ANQGSEA. The CDR3 region is CSYKWVSGDTQYF. CDR3 coding DNA: TGCAGCTACAAGTGGGTCTCGGGAGATACGCAGTATTTT.

This chain links TRBV7-2 with TRBJ2-5; 7 bases agree with TRBD1. Germline CDR1 and CDR2: SGHTA and FQGNSA. Trimming took 5 bases from V and 1 from J; bases not matched to a gene: 7. CDR3 length equals 15 residues. The CDR3 DNA sequence: TGTGCCAGCAGCCCAGGGGGAAGGCCCCAAGAGACCCAGTACTTC. It encodes CASSPGGRPQETQYF.

This clone has a single count. The chain combines TRBV7-6 with TRBJ1-5; TRBD1 might be the D (5 bases). Germline assignment: CDR1 SGHVS and CDR2 FNYEAQ. The germline V and J ends were trimmed by 0 bases and 6 bases, with 9 bases remaining between them. The CDR3 has 14 residues. The CDR3 DNA follows: TGTGCCAGCAGCTTAGCGGGGGAGGCTCAGCCCCAGCATTTT. The encoded protein is CASSLAGEAQPQHF.

V is TRBV18 and J is TRBJ2-7; a weak D match, TRBD1 (5 bases). Germline V gene lookup returns CDR1 KGHSH and CDR2 LQKENI. The CDR3 contains 14 residues. Trimming shortened V by 0 bases and J by 5 bases, and 11 bases separated the two germline ends. The CDR3 protein is CASSPPGPSDEQYF. DNA of the CDR3: TGTGCCAGCTCACCACCGGGGCCCTCGGACGAGCAGTACTTC.

The chain combines TRBV4-3 with TRBJ1-6; 7 bases line up with TRBD1. CDR1 is LGHNA, CDR2 YSLEER, per germline. The ends lost 4 bases at V and 9 bases at J; junction bases unmatched: 9. The CDR3 spans 15 residues. CDR3 bases: TGCGCCAGCAGCCCCTGGACAGGTGAAGGTTCACCCCTCCACTTT. This sequence encodes CASSPWTGEGSPLHF.

The chain uses TRBV5-1 and TRBJ2-7; 9 bases map to TRBD2. This CDR3 has 15 amino acids. V was clipped by 4 bases and J by 1 base; unmatched bases: 6. CDR1 is SGHRS and CDR2 is YFSETQ in the germline V gene. CDR3 sequence reads: CASSGMTSGSYEQYF. The CDR3 coding sequence is TGCGCCAGCAGCGGAATGACTAGCGGATCCTACGAGCAGTACTTC.

The genes are TRBV2 and TRBJ2-3; 7 positions agree with TRBD2. The CDR3 length is 14 residues. J lost 8 bases, V lost 10 bases, and 15 bases had no gene match. Per germline, CDR1 SNHLY and CDR2 FYNNEI. CDR3 DNA: TGTGCCACCAAACGGTTCCGGGGGGTGGGTACGCAGTATTTT. Residues: CATKRFRGVGTQYF.

The genes are TRBV6-6 and TRBJ2-3, with TRBD1 matching over 7 bases. The CDR3 contains 16 residues. The V segment lost 2 bases and the J segment 2 bases; nucleotides outside the gene matches: 7. Germline V lookup: CDR1 MNHNY, CDR2 SVGAGI (reference sequence). CDR3 residues: CASSYDTGASTDTQYF. The CDR3 region has the DNA TGTGCCAGCAGTTACGACACAGGGGCCTCCACAGATACGCAGTATTTT.

This clone was counted only a few times. The chain uses TRBV5-5 and TRBJ2-1; TRBD1 agrees at 8 bases. CDR1 is SGHKS, CDR2 YYEKEE, per germline (reference sequence). The CDR3 sequence is 15 residues long. The ends lost 4 bases at V and 2 bases at J; junction bases unmatched: 5. This chain's CDR3 is CASSPRQGTYNEQFF. Written as DNA, the CDR3 is TGTGCCAGCAGCCCCCGACAGGGGACCTACAATGAGCAGTTCTTC.

The rearrangement uses TRBV10-3 and TRBJ1-1; 9 nucleotides line up with TRBD1. CDR3 length equals 16 residues. The V gene end was trimmed by 5 bases and the J gene end by 4 bases; junction bases not matched to a gene: 11. Germline V CDR1 and CDR2: ENHRY, SYGVKD. CDR3: CAISSFQDRGITEAFF. DNA for the CDR3: TGTGCCATCAGTTCTTTCCAGGACAGGGGTATCACTGAAGCTTTCTTT.

J is TRBJ2-7 and V is TRBV6-6; D may be TRBD2 (6 bases). The germline V and J ends were trimmed by 6 bases and 3 bases, with 15 bases remaining between them. This CDR3 is built from 14 residues. Germline assignment: CDR1 MNHNY and CDR2 SVGAGI (reference sequence). The CDR3 region is CASRVGGSFYEQYF. The DNA of the CDR3 is TGTGCCAGCAGAGTCGGGGGATCGTTCTACGAGCAGTACTTC.

The rearrangement uses TRBV4-1 and TRBJ2-7, with TRBD2 matching 9 bases. In germline, CDR1 is MGHRA, CDR2 YSYEKL. The CDR3 has 14 amino acids. V was clipped by 3 bases and J by 7 bases; unmatched bases: 7. The DNA for the CDR3 is TGCGCCAGCAGCCAGCTAGCGGGACTGGGGGAGCAGTACTTC. Amino acid sequence: CASSQLAGLGEQYF.